Reported below is one T cell receptor (beta chain). Its antigen is as yet unknown. The data stem from a study of T cell repertoires in aging, cancer and after chemotherapy. Background on the study: Chronic lymphocytic leukemia patients on fludarabine- or bendamustine-based regimens gave paired samples before and after chemotherapy.

Peripheral blood genomic DNA, not sorted cells or RNA, was the template. Study-wide points: Across the chemotherapy interval, each cancer cohort showed higher median generation probability, suggesting thymic rebound. Thymic emigration or peripheral T cell expansion may be impaired by lymphoid organ infiltration in hematological cancer. Healthy donors lost TCR diversity with age mainly through richness, cancer patients through richness and evenness.

The germline CDR1 and CDR2 sequences are MDHEN and SYDVKM. The CDR3 is 13 amino acids. A mixed TRB-A/B primer pool amplified rearranged TRB by multiplex touch-down PCR. TCRdb used MiXCR to reprocess the multiplex PCR reads, holding one entry per CDR3 protein. The sample lists a few thousand distinct CDR3 sequences, just under 60% occurring once. The source of this sequence is a human donor with a blood cancer. The specimen sequenced was blood. The gene calls are TRBV28 and TRBJ1-2; D ambiguous. DNA for the CDR3: TGTGCTGCCAGCATCGGCAGGAACTATGGCTACACCTTC. Amino acid sequence: CAASIGRNYGYTF.